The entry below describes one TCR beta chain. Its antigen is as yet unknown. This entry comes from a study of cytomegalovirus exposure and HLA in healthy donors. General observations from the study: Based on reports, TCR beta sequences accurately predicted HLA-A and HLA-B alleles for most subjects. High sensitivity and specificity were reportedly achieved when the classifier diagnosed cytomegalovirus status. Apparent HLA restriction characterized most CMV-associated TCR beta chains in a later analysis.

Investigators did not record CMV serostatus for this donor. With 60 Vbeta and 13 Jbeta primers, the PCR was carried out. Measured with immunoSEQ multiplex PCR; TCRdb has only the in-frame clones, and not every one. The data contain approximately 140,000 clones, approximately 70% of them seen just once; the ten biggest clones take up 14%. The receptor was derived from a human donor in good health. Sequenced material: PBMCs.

In nucleotides, the CDR3 is TGCAGCGTGACTAGCGGGGGGTGGGATACGCAGTATTTT. Translating gives CSVTSGGWDTQYF. The rearrangement links TRBV29-1 to TRBJ2-3; 13 nucleotides agree with TRBD2. Germline loops: CDR1 SQVTM, CDR2 ANQGSEA. V trimming: 6 bases; J trimming: 6 bases; junction bases outside the gene matches: 3. The CDR3 runs 13 residues.